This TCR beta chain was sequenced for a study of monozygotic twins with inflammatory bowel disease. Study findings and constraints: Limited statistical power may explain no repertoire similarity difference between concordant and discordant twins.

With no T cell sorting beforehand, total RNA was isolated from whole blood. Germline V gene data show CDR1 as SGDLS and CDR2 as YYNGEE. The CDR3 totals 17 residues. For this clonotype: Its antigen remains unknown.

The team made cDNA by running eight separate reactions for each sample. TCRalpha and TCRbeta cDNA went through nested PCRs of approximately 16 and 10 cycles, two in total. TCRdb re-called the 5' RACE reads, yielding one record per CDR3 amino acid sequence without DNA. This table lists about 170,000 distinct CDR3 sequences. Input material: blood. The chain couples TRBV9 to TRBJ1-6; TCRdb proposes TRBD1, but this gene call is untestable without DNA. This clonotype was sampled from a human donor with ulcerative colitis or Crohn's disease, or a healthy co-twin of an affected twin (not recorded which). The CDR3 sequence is CASSIRQGEPYNSPLHF. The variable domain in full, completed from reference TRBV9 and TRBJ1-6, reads DSGVTQTPKHLITATGQRVTLRCSPRSGDLSVYWYQQSLDQGLQFLIQYYNGEERAKGNILERFSAQQFPDLHSELNLSSLELGDSALYFCASSIRQGEPYNSPLHFGNGTRLTVT.